Listed here are 27 T cell receptor beta chains from one sample, sequenced in a study of CXCR3-negative and CXCR3-positive naive CD8 T cells. No antigen has been identified for these receptors. Libraries of TRB cDNA were made by 5' RACE and carried UMIs. TCRdb derives one entry per CDR3 protein from the 5' RACE reads, leaving out DNA. The sample's table shows 90,000 to 150,000 distinct CDR3 sequences. Study-level points and caveats: More hydrophobic TRB CDR3s were found in CXCR3-positive naive cells than in CXCR3-negative naive cells.

Specimen: naive CXCR3+ CD8+ T cells from blood. Subset: CD45RO-CCR7+CD27+CD95- naive CD8+ T cells expressing CXCR3 (TNR3+). All receptors come from a human donor in good health. Some clones in this sample may be carry-over from other donors' samples.

This chain joins TRBV11-2 and TRBJ1-1; without DNA, the TCRdb call of TRBD1 cannot be checked. Germline CDR1 SGHAT, CDR2 FQNNGV. The CDR3 has 16 amino acids. CDR3: CASSLQGVYMDTEAFF.

The chain combines TRBV19 with TRBJ2-7; TCRdb's assignment of TRBD2 cannot be checked, as there is no DNA. The germline V gene encodes CDR1 LNHDA and CDR2 SQIVND (reference sequence). This CDR3 region has 17 residues. This chain's CDR3 is CASSGYFEAAYSYEQYF.

The V and J genes are TRBV29-1 and TRBJ2-7; TCRdb lists TRBD2, though no DNA is available to test this call. The CDR3 totals 12 residues. Germline loops: CDR1 SQVTM, CDR2 ANQGSEA. The CDR3 loop is CSVGGRSYEQYF.

The V and J genes are TRBV2 and TRBJ2-1; lacking DNA, the TRBD1 call made by TCRdb goes unchecked. This CDR3 region has 14 residues. Germline V gene sequence: CDR1 SNHLY, CDR2 FYNNEI. The chain's CDR3 is CASSGGGRMNEQFF.

This chain links TRBV29-1 with TRBJ2-1; TCRdb selects TRBD2, and the lack of DNA leaves this call unchecked. Germline CDR1 SQVTM, CDR2 ANQGSEA. CDR3 length equals 14 residues. The CDR3 here is CSVGGLAGRNEQFF.

This rearrangement joins TRBV7-2 to TRBJ2-3; TCRdb lists TRBD2, though no DNA is available to test this call. The CDR3 length is 22 residues. Germline loops: CDR1 SGHTA, CDR2 FQGNSA. The CDR3 region is CASSLILGVVRKAGVSTDTQYF.

V gene TRBV29-1 combines with J gene TRBJ2-1; without DNA, the TCRdb call of TRBD2 cannot be checked. This CDR3 region has 19 residues. Germline V gene data show CDR1 as SQVTM and CDR2 as ANQGSEA. CDR3 in amino acids: CSVEDLEQGPSGSTNEQFF.

The chain employs TRBV5-1 and TRBJ2-5; TCRdb selects TRBD1, and the lack of DNA leaves this call unchecked. This CDR3 spans 16 amino acids. Germline V gene data show CDR1 as SGHRS and CDR2 as YFSETQ. The CDR3 is CASSLAWTGEPETQYF.

CDR3 loop: CASSQDPGLAPSYNEQFF. The chain uses TRBV3-1 and TRBJ2-1; TCRdb's D call, TRBD2, is unchecked because there is no DNA. CDR1 and CDR2 from the germline V gene are LGHDT and YNNKEL (reference sequence). This CDR3 has 18 amino acids.

The chain links TRBV7-8 to TRBJ2-2; there is no DNA to check the TCRdb D call of TRBD2. The CDR3 contains 15 residues. In germline, CDR1 is SGHVS, CDR2 FQNEAQ. The CDR3 is CASLLAGSGTGELFF.

The V call is TRBV12-3 or TRBV12-4, the J call TRBJ2-1; absent DNA, TCRdb's TRBD2 call cannot be checked. The CDR3 is 13 residues long. The CDR3 sequence is CASIPAGYNEQFF.

The chain combines TRBV4-1 with TRBJ1-5; TCRdb's assignment of TRBD1 cannot be checked, as there is no DNA. Germline V gene data show CDR1 as MGHRA and CDR2 as YSYEKL. The CDR3 totals 16 residues. Here the CDR3 reads CASSQHRVASNQPQHF.

This chain connects TRBV20-1 to TRBJ2-7; TCRdb names TRBD1, which stays unverified in the absence of DNA. The CDR3 spans 15 residues. Germline values: CDR1 DFQATT, CDR2 SNEGSKA (reference sequence). The chain's CDR3 is CSATDSDRPDNEQYF.

The gene calls are TRBV5-6 and TRBJ2-1; absent DNA, TCRdb's TRBD2 call cannot be checked. Germline V gives CDR1 SGHDT, CDR2 YYEEEE. This CDR3 has 15 residues. The CDR3 sequence is CASSSHRSLKPEQFF.

The chain recombines TRBV5-1 with TRBJ2-1; the TCRdb call, TRBD2, lacks DNA for checking. This CDR3 has 15 residues. Germline CDR1 and CDR2: SGHRS and YFSETQ. The CDR3 protein is CASSPGLAGGNEQFF.

The rearrangement links TRBV7-9 to TRBJ2-7; absent DNA, TCRdb's TRBD1 call cannot be checked. Germline CDR1 SEHNR, CDR2 FQNEAQ (reference sequence). This CDR3 spans 15 amino acids. The CDR3 spells CASSPNVARAHEQYF.

This chain uses TRBV20-1 with TRBJ2-5; TCRdb lists TRBD2, though no DNA is available to test this call. This CDR3 spans 15 amino acids. Germline V CDR1 and CDR2: DFQATT, SNEGSKA (reference sequence). The CDR3 is CTAGTSGGFQETQYF.

The chain is built from TRBV15 and TRBJ2-7; TCRdb picks TRBD2, but there is no DNA to check that call. This CDR3 contains 16 residues. Germline values: CDR1 LNHNV, CDR2 YYDKDF (reference sequence). The CDR3 here is CATSRARGGEMSEQYF.

The genes are TRBV4-3 and TRBJ2-5; as DNA is missing, the TRBD2 call by TCRdb cannot be tested. The CDR3 length is 18 residues. Germline loops: CDR1 LGHNA, CDR2 YSLEER. The CDR3 here is CASSQDYRPGPIQETQYF.

V gene TRBV28 combines with J gene TRBJ2-1. Per germline, CDR1 MDHEN and CDR2 SYDVKM. This CDR3 is 13 amino acids long. The CDR3 sequence: CATFLRAYNEQFF.

The chain is built from TRBV6-2 or TRBV6-3 and TRBJ1-2; TCRdb calls TRBD1, which cannot be checked without DNA. Germline V CDR1 and CDR2: MNHEY, SVGEGT. The CDR3 consists of 16 residues. This CDR3 is CASSYSRRGTDYGYTF.

The chain employs TRBV28 and TRBJ2-7; TCRdb proposes TRBD2, but this gene call is untestable without DNA. The CDR3 has 14 residues. CDR1 and CDR2 from the germline V gene are MDHEN and SYDVKM. The CDR3: CASSSLWQDYEQYF.

The CDR3 region is CAISESSPTSGYRGNTIYF. The chain employs TRBV10-3 and TRBJ1-3; TCRdb designates TRBD1, a call that cannot be tested without DNA. Germline V gene data show CDR1 as ENHRY and CDR2 as SYGVKD. The CDR3 loop spans 19 amino acids.

CDR3 loop: CASKPSSGANVLTF. The genes are TRBV5-1 and TRBJ2-6. The germline V gene has CDR1 SGHRS and CDR2 YFSETQ. This CDR3 region has 14 residues.

The chain has TRBV4-1 and TRBJ2-7. The CDR3 length is 14 residues. Germline CDR1 is MGHRA and CDR2 is YSYEKL. The CDR3 loop reads CASSLFSSNYEQYF.

This chain links TRBV20-1 with TRBJ2-3; TCRdb reports TRBD2, a call that lacks DNA to check it against. There are 15 residues in the CDR3. Germline lookup yields CDR1 DFQATT and CDR2 SNEGSKA (reference sequence). CDR3: CSARDTARATDTQYF.

The genes are TRBV9 and TRBJ2-7; TCRdb designates TRBD2, a call that cannot be tested without DNA. Germline V CDR1 and CDR2: SGDLS, YYNGEE. CDR3 length: 15 residues. The CDR3 is CASSVSGGPLNEQYF. Combining the CDR3 with reference TRBV9 and TRBJ2-7 gives the whole variable domain DSGVTQTPKHLITATGQRVTLRCSPRSGDLSVYWYQQSLDQGLQFLIQYYNGEERAKGNILERFSAQQFPDLHSELNLSSLELGDSALYFCASSVSGGPLNEQYFGPGTRLTVT.